These 22 T cell receptor beta chains share one sample of origin, sequenced in a study of Graves' ophthalmopathy and Graves' hyperthyroidism. Amplification from RNA transcripts yielded the TCR beta CDR3 regions. HTBI-primed RT-PCR formed the first round, and a multiplex PCR formed the second. One entry per CDR3 protein results from TCRdb running MiXCR on the multiplex PCR reads. Here the sample spans 400,000 or so distinct CDR3 sequences, 15% to 20% being singletons. Input material: peripheral blood. The receptor set was obtained from an adult woman with stable Graves' hyperthyroidism.

This clonotype was recorded many times. The chain employs TRBV12-3 or TRBV12-4 and TRBJ2-2; 8 bases map to TRBD2. V shed 6 bases, J shed 7 bases, and the junction held 10 bases outside the gene matches. The CDR3 loop spans 15 amino acids. In DNA form, the CDR3 reads TGTGCCAGCAGCCCCGGGGGGGCAGTCAGCGGGGAGCTGTTTTTT. It codes for CASSPGGAVSGELFF.

This clonotype occurred many times. The chain couples TRBV6-5 to TRBJ2-3, with 9 bases that match TRBD1. Germline loops: CDR1 MNHEY, CDR2 SVGAGI. The V gene end was trimmed by 3 bases and the J gene end by 6 bases; junction bases not matched to a gene: 7. CDR3 length: 15 residues. The CDR3 loop reads CASSYNPGQGDTQYF. Here the CDR3 DNA reads TGTGCCAGCAGTTATAACCCGGGACAGGGTGATACGCAGTATTTT.

This chain connects TRBV27 to TRBJ2-2, with D possibly TRBD2 on 5 matching bases. CDR1 is MNHEY, CDR2 SMNVEV, per germline (reference sequence). V was shortened by 6 bases and J by 2 bases, with 10 bases between the two germline ends. CDR3 length equals 14 residues. The CDR3 region is CASRPGINTGELFF. CDR3 nucleotides: TGTGCCAGCAGACCGGGAATTAACACCGGGGAGCTGTTTTTT.

The genes are TRBV28 and TRBJ2-7; 12 positions agree with TRBD2. This CDR3 has 16 residues. V lost 5 bases and J lost 5; bases outside the gene matches: 10. The germline V gene has CDR1 MDHEN and CDR2 SYDVKM. The CDR3 DNA reads TGTGCCAGCAGTACCCGGACTAGCGGGAACGGGGACGAGCAGTACTTC. As protein: CASSTRTSGNGDEQYF.

V and J are TRBV19 and TRBJ2-6, with TRBD1 matching over 8 bases. The J segment lost 2 bases and the V segment lost 9 bases, leaving 12 bases of the junction unmatched. Germline loops: CDR1 LNHDA, CDR2 SQIVND (reference sequence). The CDR3 loop spans 17 amino acids. CDR3 sequence reads: CASTDRPGGAGANVLTF. In DNA, the CDR3 is TGTGCCAGCACCGACCGGCCAGGGGGCGCTGGGGCCAACGTCCTGACTTTC.

In its sample, this clonotype was seen many times. J is TRBJ2-3 and V is TRBV9; 13 bases map to TRBD2. CDR3 size: 17 residues. The V and J ends lost 7 bases and 5 bases, in that order; junction bases with no gene match: 13. CDR1 is SGDLS, CDR2 YYNGEE, per germline. CDR3: CASGGWELAGGLDTQYF. CDR3 coding DNA: TGTGCCAGCGGCGGTTGGGAACTAGCGGGAGGGTTAGATACGCAGTATTTT. The variable domain in full, with the rest retrieved from reference TRBV9 and TRBJ2-3, is DSGVTQTPKHLITATGQRVTLRCSPRSGDLSVYWYQQSLDQGLQFLIQYYNGEERAKGNILERFSAQQFPDLHSELNLSSLELGDSALYFCASGGWELAGGLDTQYFGPGTRLTVL.

This clonotype occurred a few times. A much larger clone differs by one base, so this may be a read error. The genes are TRBV11-2 and TRBJ2-2; 13 nucleotides align to TRBD2. The CDR3 has 18 amino acids. Germline CDR1 SGHAT, CDR2 FQNNGV. CDR3 residues: CASSLIGLAGELAGELCF. In nucleotides, the CDR3 is TGTGCCAGCAGCTTAATCGGACTAGCGGGAGAGTTGGCCGGGGAGCTGTGTTTT.

With regard to this clonotype: The missing conserved phenylalanine or tryptophan at the end of this CDR3 makes a read error likely. The chain joins TRBV12-3 or TRBV12-4 to TRBJ2-5; a weak D match, TRBD2 (6 bases). The CDR3 loop spans 14 amino acids. CDR3 protein: CASSSGRWGESQYY. The DNA of the CDR3 is TGTGCCAGCAGTTCCGGGAGATGGGGAGAGTCCCAGTACTAC.

This clonotype occurred many times. The J gene is TRBJ2-2, the V gene TRBV6-5; D unclear. V lost 2 bases and J lost 6, with 4 bases in between. Germline loops: CDR1 MNHEY, CDR2 SVGAGI. The CDR3 totals 12 residues. The CDR3 region has the DNA TGTGCCAGCAGTTACGGTCCCGGGGAGCTGTTTTTT. It specifies CASSYGPGELFF.

The table lists this clonotype with many counts. This rearrangement joins TRBV7-2 to TRBJ2-5; D is possibly TRBD2 (7 bases). The CDR3 is 14 amino acids. V dropped 1 base and J dropped 5 bases, with 11 bases sitting between them. Germline V gives CDR1 SGHTA, CDR2 FQGNSA. The CDR3 loop reads CASSLGGGGETQYF. CDR3 sequence (DNA): TGTGCCAGCAGCTTAGGAGGGGGGGGGGAGACCCAGTACTTC.

This clonotype was counted many times. This sequence joins TRBV30 and TRBJ1-5, with D perhaps matching TRBD1 (6 bases). The CDR3 is 17 residues long. Trimming took 1 base from V and 0 from J, leaving 16 bases between them. The germline gives CDR1 GTSNPN, CDR2 SVGIG (reference sequence). CDR3 protein: CAWSARGQLYSNQPQHF. CDR3 bases: TGTGCCTGGAGTGCCCGGGGGCAGCTTTATAGCAATCAGCCCCAGCATTTT.

This clonotype was counted ten times or more. This chain joins TRBV12-3 or TRBV12-4 and TRBJ1-5; a weak D match, TRBD1 (5 bases). Between the trimmed V and J ends, which lost 5 bases and 6 bases, there was a span of 14 bases. The CDR3 runs to 14 residues. CDR3 sequence: CASSISGSGQPQHF. The DNA of the CDR3 is TGTGCCAGCAGTATATCAGGGTCCGGTCAGCCCCAGCATTTT.

This clonotype was recorded many times. The V and J genes are TRBV27 and TRBJ1-5, with a tentative D call TRBD1 (6 bases). The V gene lost 5 bases and the J gene lost 0 bases, with 11 bases spanning the gap. The length of the CDR3 is 15 residues. CDR1 is MNHEY and CDR2 is SMNVEV in the germline V gene (reference sequence). CDR3 in amino acids: CASSERGGSNQPQHF. For the CDR3, the DNA is TGTGCCAGCAGTGAAAGGGGGGGTAGCAATCAGCCCCAGCATTTT.

This clonotype was seen a handful of times. The genes are TRBV20-1 and TRBJ1-1, with D possibly matching TRBD1 (5 bases). Germline values: CDR1 DFQATT, CDR2 SNEGSKA (reference sequence). The CDR3 runs to 14 residues. V gave up 6 bases and J gave up 0 bases, with 14 bases separating them. The CDR3 DNA is TGCAGTGCCGGGGACTACAGCATGAACACTGAAGCTTTCTTT. Translation gives CSAGDYSMNTEAFF.

This clonotype showed up many times. The V call is TRBV11-2, the J call TRBJ2-5; a possible D gene is TRBD2 (5 bases). V was clipped by 1 base and J by 2 bases, with 11 bases between them. This CDR3 contains 15 residues. From germline, CDR1 is SGHAT and CDR2 FQNNGV. Here the CDR3 DNA reads TGTGCCAGCAGCTTAGGGTCAGCGGCACAAGAGACCCAGTACTTC. It encodes CASSLGSAAQETQYF.

This clonotype was recorded at least ten times. The chain recombines TRBV6-5 with TRBJ2-7; 13 nucleotides align to TRBD2. The CDR3 totals 15 residues. CDR1 and CDR2 from the germline V gene are MNHEY and SVGAGI. After removal of 0 bases from V and 4 bases from J, the junction contained 0 bases not matched to a gene. The CDR3 spells CASSYSTSGRYEQYF. The CDR3 DNA reads TGTGCCAGCAGTTACTCGACTAGCGGGAGGTACGAGCAGTACTTC.

The gene calls are TRBV6-1 and TRBJ1-1; TRBD1 matches 8 bases. The germline CDR1 and CDR2 sequences are MNHNS and SASEGT. V shed 6 bases and J 3 bases; nucleotides not matched to a gene: 15. The CDR3 sequence is 17 residues long. The CDR3 loop is CASSHPRDRTHHTEAFF. CDR3 in DNA: TGTGCCAGCAGCCATCCCCGGGACAGGACTCATCACACTGAAGCTTTCTTT.

This clonotype was detected only a few times. The J gene is TRBJ1-5, the V gene TRBV19; no clear D. This CDR3 contains 15 residues. Germline V gene sequence: CDR1 LNHDA, CDR2 SQIVND (reference sequence). Trimming shortened V by 3 bases and J by 0 bases, and 9 bases separated the two germline ends. In nucleotides, the CDR3 is TGTGCCAGTAGTATTGGACCTCTTAGCAATCAGCCCCAGCATTTT. This sequence encodes CASSIGPLSNQPQHF.

The chain combines TRBV12-3 or TRBV12-4 with TRBJ2-4, with 9 positions matching TRBD2. The CDR3 runs 14 residues. J lost 1 base, V lost 5 bases, and 0 bases had no gene match. The CDR3 region is CASSSGGAKNIQYF. The CDR3 nucleotides read TGTGCCAGCAGTAGCGGGGGGGCCAAAAACATTCAGTACTTC.

There are many counts of this clonotype. This chain links TRBV12-3 or TRBV12-4 with TRBJ2-7, with 9 bases matching TRBD1. The CDR3 has 15 residues. The trim removed 6 bases at V and 5 bases at J, leaving 11 bases unmatched. The CDR3 nucleotides are TGTGCCAGCAGATCCGGGACAGGGAGCGGCCACGAGCAGTACTTC. It codes for CASRSGTGSGHEQYF.

Ten or more counts support this clonotype. The V gene is TRBV6-5, the J gene TRBJ2-2; 9 nucleotides agree with TRBD1. J gave up 5 bases and V 7 bases, and 5 bases lay outside the gene matches. The length of the CDR3 is 14 residues. The germline CDR1 and CDR2 sequences are MNHEY and SVGAGI. CDR3 in DNA: TGTGCCAGCAACTGGGACAGGGAGACCGGGGAGCTGTTTTTT. As protein: CASNWDRETGELFF.

There are many counts of this clonotype. The gene calls are TRBV19 and TRBJ1-1; D gene ambiguous. The CDR3 consists of 13 residues. Trimming took off 5 bases at V and 0 bases at J, with 7 bases between the two ends. The germline CDR1 and CDR2 sequences are LNHDA and SQIVND (reference sequence). Written as DNA, the CDR3 is TGTGCCAGTAGTGTCGGGGTGAACACTGAAGCTTTCTTT. Protein sequence: CASSVGVNTEAFF.